This record concerns one T cell receptor beta chain sequence. Its antigen is as yet unknown. TCR beta VDJ and CDR3 were profiled, and genomic DNA was the template. MiXCR was run by TCRdb on the reads, yielding one entry per CDR3 protein. The sample yields some 410,000 distinct CDR3 sequences, around 68% seen once. CDR1 is DFQATT, CDR2 SNEGSKA, per germline (reference sequence). CDR3 length: 12 residues. V lost 5 bases and J lost 2, with 10 bases in between. This sample is part of a study of CD8+CD57+ T cells in acquired aplastic anemia. Broader study findings: Patients and controls shared nearly 30 CD8+ CDR3 sequences, which appeared highly expressed in patients and within their immunodominant clones.

The chain has TRBV20-1 and TRBJ2-7; D unresolved. The TCR was taken from a human donor in good health, serving as a control. Sequencing used sorted CD4+, CD8+, or CD8+CD57+ T cells (not recorded which) from PBMCs. In nucleotides, the CDR3 is TGCAGTGCTTTAGTAATACCCTACGAGCAGTACTTC. Translated, it gives CSALVIPYEQYF.